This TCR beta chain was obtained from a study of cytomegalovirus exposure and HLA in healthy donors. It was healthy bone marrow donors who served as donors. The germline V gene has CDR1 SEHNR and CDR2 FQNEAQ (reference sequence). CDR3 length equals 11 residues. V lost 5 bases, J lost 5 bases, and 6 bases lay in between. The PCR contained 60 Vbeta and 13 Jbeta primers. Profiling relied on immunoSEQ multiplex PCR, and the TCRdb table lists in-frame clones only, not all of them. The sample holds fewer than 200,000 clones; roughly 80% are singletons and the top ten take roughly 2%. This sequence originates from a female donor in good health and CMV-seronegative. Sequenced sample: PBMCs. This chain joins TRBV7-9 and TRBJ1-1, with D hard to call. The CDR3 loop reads CASSGWTEAFF. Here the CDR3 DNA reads TGTGCCAGCAGCGGCTGGACTGAAGCTTTCTTT. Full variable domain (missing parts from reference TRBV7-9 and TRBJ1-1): DTGVSQNPRHKITKRGQNVTFRCDPISEHNRLYWYRQTLGQGPEFLTYFQNEAQLEKSRLLSDRFSAERPKGSFSTLEIQRTEQGDSAMYLCASSGWTEAFFGQGTRLTVV.